Given below is one TCR beta chain in context. Its antigen remains undetermined. It has no much larger one-base neighbor in the sample; base qualities were not kept. This record belongs to a study of OX40 agonist ivuxolimab in advanced cancers. Background on the whole study: The costimulatory receptor OX40 (CD134) was targeted by ivuxolimab, a fully human IgG2 agonistic monoclonal antibody. Patients were allowed to have had prior anti-PD-1, anti-PD-L1 or anti-CTLA-4 therapy, and more than 30% of the dose-escalation patients had previously received checkpoint inhibitors. Partial responses were achieved by three dose-escalation patients, of whom one had hepatocellular carcinoma and two had cutaneous melanoma. Intravenous ivuxolimab was administered to patients every 2 weeks at six dose levels: 0.01, 0.1, 0.3, 1.5, 3 and 10 mg/kg. Of the approximately 50 dose-escalation patients, hepatocellular carcinoma was present in about 20, melanoma in approximately 15, renal cell carcinoma in 9 and head and neck cancer in 9. The point of sequencing TCRbeta in the periphery was to test whether ivuxolimab changed TCR sequence diversity and drove clonal T-cell expansion. The paper covers the monotherapy dose-escalation part of the phase I ivuxolimab trial, which included N ≈ 52 patients. The dose-escalation cohort was roughly 80% male with a mean age of about 58 years, ranging from roughly 20 to 85.

Points the paper makes about the study in general: The antigen specificity of the clonally expanded peripheral T cells was not determined. Partial responders in the 0.1-3.0 mg/kg groups had among the lowest normalized peripheral clonal expansion, especially among CD8+ T cells. Low levels of normalized T-cell clonal expansion were also seen in some patients who did not respond. At doses from 0.1 to 3.0 mg/kg, clonal expansion was seen in both CD4+ and CD8+ blood T cells between baseline and week 6. On average, CD8+ T cells showed more expanded clones than CD4+ T cells after ivuxolimab.

Taken from cysteine to phenylalanine, the CDR3 has 13 residues. Only the CDR3 region is kept as DNA, spanning 39 bases read in frame from base 1. Reading the germline V gene gives CDR1 SGHTA and CDR2 FQGNSA. Relative to germline, V is 3 bases shorter and J is 5 bases shorter, with 9 bases between their ends. To sequence the TCRbeta CDR3 region, genomic DNA was isolated from the sorted cells. The immunoSEQ Assay was used to sequence the TCRbeta CDR3 regions. TCRdb took this table from immuneACCESS and kept in-frame rearrangements with V and J called. Such tables lack part of the clones; where checked against another copy, unresolved V genes explain under half of the gap, and the rest is unexplained. This sample holds 67,000 or so clones; 85% to 90% were observed only once. 0.9% to 1.2% of the sample is in the top ten clones. The trial excluded patients who had a history of autoimmune disease or were on systemic immunosuppression. In every dose cohort, peripheral blood was drawn for TCR sequencing at baseline, cycle 4 day 1, and cycle 7 day 1. The samples were taken from a phase I, first-in-human, multicenter, open-label dose-escalation trial of ivuxolimab. The trial enrolled adults with locally advanced or metastatic head and neck squamous cell, hepatocellular, melanoma or renal cell carcinoma. Before TCR sequencing, CD4+ and CD8+ T cells were separately sorted from peripheral blood.

The receptor was derived from an adult with an advanced solid tumor such as melanoma, head and neck, liver or kidney cancer. This chain joins TRBV7-2 to TRBJ2-3, with TRBD2 perhaps the D gene, on 5 matching bases. Sequencing was performed on CD4+ or CD8+ T cells sorted from blood, taken in a trial of the OX40 agonist ivuxolimab. The CDR3 protein is CASSFNRGDTQYF. The DNA is TGTGCCAGCAGCTTTAATCGGGGAGATACGCAGTATTTT. Extended through the reference TRBV7-2 and TRBJ2-3 proteins, this CDR3 yields the full variable domain: GAGVSQSPSNKVTEKGKDVELRCDPISGHTALYWYRQSLGQGLEFLIYFQGNSAPDKSGLPSDRFSAERTGGSVSTLTIQRTQQEDSAVYLCASSFNRGDTQYFGPGTRLTVL.